A single sample gave rise to the 14 T cell receptor beta chains below, sequenced in a study of blood T cell repertoires in COVID-19 (TCRdb year 2020). Libraries were constructed by the immunoSEQ multiplex PCR assay. TCRdb holds this immuneACCESS table with in-frame rearrangements only. Some clones are missing; in checked studies, unresolved V genes explain under half, and the rest has no known cause. Here the sample has some 150,000 clones; 80% to 90% occur a single time. Around 16% of the sample is taken by the ten largest. The source material was peripheral blood. Receptors were obtained from a woman aged 40-49 years with acute or convalescent COVID-19.

The gene calls are TRBV15 and TRBJ2-6; no clear D. The CDR3 extends over 15 amino acids. Germline CDR1 and CDR2: LNHNV and YYDKDF (reference sequence). V lost 1 base and J lost 3, with 7 bases in between. The CDR3 here is CATSRGGIGANVLTF. As DNA, the CDR3 is TGTGCCACCAGCAGAGGAGGTATTGGGGCCAACGTCCTGACTTTC.

V is TRBV10-3 and J is TRBJ2-1; 8 bases match TRBD1. This CDR3 region has 13 residues. CDR1 and CDR2 from the germline V gene are ENHRY and SYGVKD. V gave up 10 bases and J gave up 9 bases; unmatched junction bases: 11. The CDR3 DNA reads TGTGCCAGCTCGGACAGGGAAAATGGTGAGCAGTTCTTC. This codes for CASSDRENGEQFF.

The V call is TRBV30, the J call TRBJ2-1, with TRBD1 matching over 7 bases. CDR3 length equals 13 residues. Unmatched junction bases numbered 7, after V lost 2 bases and J lost 9 bases. CDR1 and CDR2 (germline): GTSNPN, SVGIG (reference sequence). The CDR3 DNA reads TGTGCCTGGAGTCCCGACAGGGACAGTGAGCAGTTCTTC. The encoded protein is CAWSPDRDSEQFF.

This clone was observed once. V usage is TRBV29-1 and J usage is TRBJ2-2; no definite D call. This CDR3 is built from 12 residues. V was cut by 0 bases and J by 6 bases, with 5 bases left in between. Germline values: CDR1 SQVTM, CDR2 ANQGSEA. Here the CDR3 DNA reads TGCAGCGTTGAAGATCGCGCCGGGGAGCTGTTTTTT. Its translation: CSVEDRAGELFF.

The rearrangement uses TRBV6-1 and TRBJ2-2; 11 positions match TRBD2. The CDR3 is made up of 16 amino acids. The V segment lost 4 bases and the J segment 7 bases; nucleotides outside the gene matches: 8. CDR1 is MNHNS, CDR2 SASEGT, per germline. The CDR3 protein is CASSATSGSSFGELFF. Written as DNA, the CDR3 is TGTGCCAGCAGTGCAACTAGCGGGAGCTCTTTCGGGGAGCTGTTTTTT.

This chain links TRBV18 with TRBJ2-5, with 8 bases identical to TRBD2. CDR3 size: 13 residues. Germline V gene lookup returns CDR1 KGHSH and CDR2 LQKENI. The J segment lost 1 base and the V segment lost 9 bases, leaving 4 bases of the junction unmatched. CDR3 region: CASHSGIQETQYF. CDR3 DNA: TGTGCCAGTCATAGCGGGATCCAAGAGACCCAGTACTTC.

A single count supports this clone. The rearrangement links TRBV6-4 to TRBJ2-3, with D uncertain. The CDR3 is made up of 16 amino acids. CDR1 is MRHNA and CDR2 is SNTAGT in the germline V gene. V was clipped by 3 bases and J by 2 bases, with 15 bases between them. This CDR3 is CASSDSETRYTDTQYF. The CDR3 region has the DNA TGTGCCAGCAGTGATTCGGAGACTCGATACACAGATACGCAGTATTTT.

The chain combines TRBV11-1 with TRBJ1-5; 10 positions agree with TRBD1. The CDR3 has 15 residues. The trim removed 6 bases at V and 6 bases at J, leaving 8 bases unmatched. Germline V gene sequence: CDR1 SGHAT, CDR2 FQDESV (reference sequence). The CDR3 DNA is TGTGCCAGCAGAATCGACAGGGGGCGCGTTCAGCCCCAGCATTTT. It yields the protein CASRIDRGRVQPQHF.

This chain links TRBV14 with TRBJ2-1, with 9 nucleotides matching TRBD2. The CDR3 has 17 residues. Germline trimming cut 2 bases from V and 5 bases from J; bases unmatched to any gene: 10. Germline V CDR1 and CDR2: SGHDN, FVKESK. The CDR3 region is CASSQPNSGSNHNEQFF. The CDR3 coding sequence is TGTGCCAGCAGCCAACCCAATAGCGGGAGTAACCACAATGAGCAGTTCTTC.

This clone has only a few counts. The V and J genes are TRBV7-8 and TRBJ1-1; possible D gene TRBD1, 5 bases. Trimming took 5 bases from V and 5 from J, leaving 12 bases between them. This CDR3 comprises 13 residues. Germline CDR1 is SGHVS and CDR2 is FQNEAQ. In DNA form, the CDR3 reads TGTGCCAGCAGCCAGGACAAAGCGACTGAAGCTTTCTTT. Amino acid sequence: CASSQDKATEAFF.

The chain carries TRBV9 and TRBJ1-2, with TRBD1 matching 9 bases. CDR1 is SGDLS, CDR2 YYNGEE, per germline. V trimming: 0 bases; J trimming: 7 bases; junction bases outside the gene matches: 7. The CDR3 runs to 15 residues. CDR3 in amino acids: CASSVGTGGASGYTF. CDR3 DNA: TGTGCCAGCAGCGTAGGCACAGGGGGCGCTTCTGGCTACACCTTC.

The chain joins TRBV30 to TRBJ2-4; tentative D call: TRBD2 (6 bases). The ends were cut back, 0 bases at V and 0 bases at J, with 12 bases in the middle. The CDR3 runs 16 residues. Germline lookup yields CDR1 GTSNPN and CDR2 SVGIG (reference sequence). Here the CDR3 DNA reads TGTGCCTGGAGTGTACGGACTACCATAGCCAAAAACATTCAGTACTTC. This gives the protein CAWSVRTTIAKNIQYF.

This sequence joins TRBV3-1 (or the pseudogene TRBV3-2) and TRBJ2-1; D gene unclear. Germline lookup yields CDR1 LGHDT and CDR2 YNNKEL (reference sequence). This CDR3 comprises 12 residues. Between the trimmed V and J ends, which lost 5 bases and 4 bases, there was a span of 6 bases. For the CDR3, the DNA is TGTGCCAGCAGCTCGGTGTACAATGAGCAGTTCTTC. This codes for CASSSVYNEQFF.

The sample holds a few counts of this clone. The chain links TRBV27 to TRBJ1-6; a weak D match, TRBD1 (5 bases). V was cut by 0 bases and J by 9 bases, with 12 bases left in between. This CDR3 is built from 15 residues. CDR1 and CDR2 (germline): MNHEY, SMNVEV (reference sequence). CDR3 amino acids: CASSLSGLGGSPLHF. As DNA, the CDR3 is TGTGCCAGCAGTTTATCGGGACTCGGGGGTTCACCCCTCCACTTT.